The 8 T cell receptor beta chains given below trace back to one sample, sequenced in a study of shared clonotypes between healthy human individuals. This table comes from immunoSEQ multiplex PCR, and its TCRdb copy is limited to in-frame clones, with some not included. Among about 980,000 clones, 60% to 85% were seen once, and the ten largest hold over 1.3%. The sequenced material came from memory CD4+ T cells sorted from blood. Subset described: CD45RA-negative fraction. All receptors derive from a man between 18 and 35 years old in good health.

J is TRBJ2-7 and V is TRBV10-1; 9 nucleotides agree with TRBD2. The CDR3 covers 18 residues. Germline CDR1 is WNHNN and CDR2 is SYGVQD (reference sequence). Trimming took 3 bases from V and 3 from J; bases not matched to a gene: 15. CDR3 DNA sequence: TGCGCCAGCAGTGATACGGACTGGGGTAGCGGGGGTTACTACGAGCAGTACTTC. Translated: CASSDTDWGSGGYYEQYF.

The genes are TRBV6-5 and TRBJ2-7, with 9 bases identical to TRBD2. The trim removed 4 bases at V and 1 base at J, leaving 8 bases unmatched. The CDR3 spans 16 residues. Germline CDR1 and CDR2: MNHEY and SVGAGI. CDR3 loop: CASSFSGSPFSYEQYF. The DNA for the CDR3 is TGTGCCAGCAGTTTTAGCGGGAGCCCTTTTTCCTACGAGCAGTACTTC.

The chain recombines TRBV28 with TRBJ1-1; 8 bases line up with TRBD1. Germline V gene lookup returns CDR1 MDHEN and CDR2 SYDVKM. V gave up 4 bases and J gave up 5 bases; unmatched junction bases: 9. The CDR3 covers 15 residues. DNA for the CDR3: TGTGCCAGCAGTTCCTTCGGACAGGGAAAAACTGAAGCTTTCTTT. This sequence encodes CASSSFGQGKTEAFF.

This chain connects TRBV28 to TRBJ1-5; no clear D gene. The CDR3 sequence is 15 residues long. Deletions cut 5 bases from V and 3 bases from J, with 14 bases between. In germline, CDR1 is MDHEN, CDR2 SYDVKM. The CDR3 DNA sequence: TGTGCCAGCAGTCCCCCCGGGCCGCTCAATCAGCCCCAGCATTTT. Its protein product is CASSPPGPLNQPQHF.

This chain connects TRBV6-6 to TRBJ2-4; D may correspond to TRBD1 or TRBD2 (6 bases each). V lost 4 bases to trimming and J lost 0 bases, with 13 bases between them. Per the germline V gene, CDR1 is MNHNY and CDR2 is SVGAGI (reference sequence). This CDR3 has 16 amino acids. The DNA for the CDR3 is TGTGCCAGCAGTTCCGCGGGACACCTAGCCAAAAACATTCAGTACTTC. Encoded protein: CASSSAGHLAKNIQYF.

The V and J genes are TRBV5-1 and TRBJ1-5; 11 nucleotides line up with TRBD1. Germline V gene lookup returns CDR1 SGHRS and CDR2 YFSETQ. CDR3 length: 15 amino acids. Germline trimming cut 4 bases from V and 3 bases from J; bases unmatched to any gene: 3. CDR3 DNA sequence: TGCGCCAGCAGCGCGGGACAGGGGGACAATCAGCCCCAGCATTTT. Its translation is CASSAGQGDNQPQHF. The whole variable domain, filled in from reference TRBV5-1 and TRBJ1-5, reads KAGVTQTPRYLIKTRGQQVTLSCSPISGHRSVSWYQQTPGQGLQFLFEYFSETQRNKGNFPGRFSGRQFSNSRSEMNVSTLELGDSALYLCASSAGQGDNQPQHFGDGTRLSIL.

This clone was counted many times. The chain carries TRBV5-8 and TRBJ2-1, with a weak D call TRBD2 (6 bases). The germline gives CDR1 SGHTS, CDR2 YDEGEE. V was trimmed by 3 bases and J by 9 bases, leaving 13 bases between them. CDR3 length equals 13 residues. The CDR3 loop reads CASSSPGAPEQFF. DNA for the CDR3: TGTGCCAGCAGCTCGCCGGGAGCCCCTGAGCAGTTCTTC. Filled out from reference TRBV5-8 and TRBJ2-1, the complete variable domain reads EAGVTQSPTHLIKTRGQQATLRCSPISGHTSVYWYQQALGLGLQFLLWYDEGEERNRGNFPPRFSGRQFPNYSSELNVNALELEDSALYLCASSSPGAPEQFFGPGTRLTVL.

The chain carries TRBV2 and TRBJ1-2, with 7 nucleotides matching TRBD1. Germline CDR1 and CDR2: SNHLY and FYNNEI. The junction had 6 bases not matched to a gene; V was cut back by 6 bases and J by 2 bases. This CDR3 comprises 14 residues. The CDR3 DNA sequence: TGTGCCAGCAGCCTACAGGGGAAGAACTATGGCTACACCTTC. Its translation is CASSLQGKNYGYTF.